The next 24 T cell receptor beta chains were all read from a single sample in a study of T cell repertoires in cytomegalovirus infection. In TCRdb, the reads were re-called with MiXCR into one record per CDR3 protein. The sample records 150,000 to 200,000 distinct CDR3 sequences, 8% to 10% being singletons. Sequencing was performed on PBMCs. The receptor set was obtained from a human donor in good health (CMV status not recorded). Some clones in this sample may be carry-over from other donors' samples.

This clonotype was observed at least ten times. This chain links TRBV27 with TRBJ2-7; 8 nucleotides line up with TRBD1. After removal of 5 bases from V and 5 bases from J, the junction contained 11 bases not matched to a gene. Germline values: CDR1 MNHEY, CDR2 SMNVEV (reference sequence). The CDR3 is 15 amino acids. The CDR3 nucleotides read TGTGCCAGCAGTCCCTGGACAGGGAGGCACCACGAGCAGTACTTC. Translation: CASSPWTGRHHEQYF.

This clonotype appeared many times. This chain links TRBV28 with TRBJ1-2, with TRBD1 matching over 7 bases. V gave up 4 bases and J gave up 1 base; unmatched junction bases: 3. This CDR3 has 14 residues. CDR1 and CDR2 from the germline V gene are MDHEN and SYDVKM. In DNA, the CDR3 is TGTGCCAGCAGTTCGGGACAGCTTAACTATGGCTACACCTTC. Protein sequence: CASSSGQLNYGYTF.

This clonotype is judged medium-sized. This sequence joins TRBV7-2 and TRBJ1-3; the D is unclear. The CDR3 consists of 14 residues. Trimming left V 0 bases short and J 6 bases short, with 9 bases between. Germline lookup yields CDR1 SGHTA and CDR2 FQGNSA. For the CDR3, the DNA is TGTGCCAGCAGCTTAGCAGGGCCCGCAAACACCATATATTTT. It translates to CASSLAGPANTIYF.

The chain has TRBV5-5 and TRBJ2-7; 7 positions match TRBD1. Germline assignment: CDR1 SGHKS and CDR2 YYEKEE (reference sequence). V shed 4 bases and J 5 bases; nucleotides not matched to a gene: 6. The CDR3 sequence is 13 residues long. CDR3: CASSQDRAHEQYF. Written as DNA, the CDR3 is TGTGCCAGCAGCCAAGACAGGGCCCACGAGCAGTACTTC.

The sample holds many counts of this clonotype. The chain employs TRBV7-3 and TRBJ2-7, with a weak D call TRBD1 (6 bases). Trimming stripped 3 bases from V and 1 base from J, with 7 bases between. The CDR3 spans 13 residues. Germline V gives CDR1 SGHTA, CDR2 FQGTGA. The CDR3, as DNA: TGTGCCAGCAGCTTCGGACAGTCCTACGAGCAGTACTTC. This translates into CASSFGQSYEQYF.

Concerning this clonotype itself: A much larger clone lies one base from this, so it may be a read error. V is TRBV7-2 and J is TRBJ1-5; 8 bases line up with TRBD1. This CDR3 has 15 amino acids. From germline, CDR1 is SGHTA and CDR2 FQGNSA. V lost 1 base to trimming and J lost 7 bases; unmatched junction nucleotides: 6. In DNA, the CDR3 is TGTACCAGCAGCTTAGTAGGGACAGGAAGACAGCCCCAGCATTTT. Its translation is CTSSLVGTGRQPQHF.

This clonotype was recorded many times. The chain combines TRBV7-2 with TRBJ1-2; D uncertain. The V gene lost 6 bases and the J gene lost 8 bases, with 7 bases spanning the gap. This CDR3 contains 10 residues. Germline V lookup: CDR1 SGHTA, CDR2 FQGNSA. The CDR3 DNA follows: TGTGCCAGCAGGGACGAAGGCTACACCTTC. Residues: CASRDEGYTF.

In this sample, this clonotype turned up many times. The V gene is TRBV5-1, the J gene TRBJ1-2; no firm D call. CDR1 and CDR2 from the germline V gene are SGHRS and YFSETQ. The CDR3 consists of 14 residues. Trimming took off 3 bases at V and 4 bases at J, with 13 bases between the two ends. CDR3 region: CASSSEYESYGYTF. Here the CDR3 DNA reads TGCGCCAGCAGCTCGGAGTACGAATCCTATGGCTACACCTTC.

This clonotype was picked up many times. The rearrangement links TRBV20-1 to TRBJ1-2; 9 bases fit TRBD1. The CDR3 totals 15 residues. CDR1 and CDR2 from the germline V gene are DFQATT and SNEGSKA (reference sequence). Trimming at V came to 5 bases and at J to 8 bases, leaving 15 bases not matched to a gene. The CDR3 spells CSAPGTGSLPGGYTF. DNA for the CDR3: TGCAGTGCTCCCGGGACAGGGAGTCTGCCGGGAGGCTACACCTTC.

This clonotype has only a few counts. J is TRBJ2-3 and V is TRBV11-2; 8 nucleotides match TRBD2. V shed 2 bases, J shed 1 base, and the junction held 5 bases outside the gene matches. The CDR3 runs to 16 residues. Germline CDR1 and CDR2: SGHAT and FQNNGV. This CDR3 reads CASSLWSRGGTDTQYF. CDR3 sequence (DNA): TGTGCCAGCAGCTTATGGTCGCGGGGGGGCACAGATACGCAGTATTTT.

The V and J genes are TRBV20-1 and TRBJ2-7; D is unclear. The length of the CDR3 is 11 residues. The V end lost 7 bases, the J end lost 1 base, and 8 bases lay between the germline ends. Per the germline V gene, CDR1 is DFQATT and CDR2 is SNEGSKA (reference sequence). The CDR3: CSGGGSYEQYF. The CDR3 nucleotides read TGCAGTGGGGGTGGGTCCTACGAGCAGTACTTC.

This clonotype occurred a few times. Here the CDR3 DNA reads TGTGCCAGCAGCTTAATGTCTAGCGGGACGGATACGCAGTATTTT. This translates into CASSLMSSGTDTQYF. The rearrangement links TRBV7-9 to TRBJ2-3; 9 bases map to TRBD2. V shed 2 bases, J shed 6 bases, and the junction held 6 bases outside the gene matches. CDR3 length: 15 residues. Germline V gene lookup returns CDR1 SEHNR and CDR2 FQNEAQ (reference sequence).

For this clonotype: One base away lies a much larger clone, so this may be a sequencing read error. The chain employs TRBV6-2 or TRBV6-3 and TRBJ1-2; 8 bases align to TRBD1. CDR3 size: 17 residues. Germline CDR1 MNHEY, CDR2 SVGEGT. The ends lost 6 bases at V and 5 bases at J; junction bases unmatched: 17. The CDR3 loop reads CASRDRQGASGLYGYTF. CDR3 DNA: TGTGCCAGCAGGGACCGCCAGGGGGCCAGCGGGCTTTATGGCTACACCTTC.

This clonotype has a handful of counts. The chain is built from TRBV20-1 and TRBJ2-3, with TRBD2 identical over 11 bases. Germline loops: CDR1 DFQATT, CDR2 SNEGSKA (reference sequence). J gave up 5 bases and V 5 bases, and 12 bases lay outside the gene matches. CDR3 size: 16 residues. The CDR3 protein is CSALAGGTNWGDTQYF. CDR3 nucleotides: TGCAGTGCTCTAGCGGGGGGCACTAACTGGGGAGATACGCAGTATTTT.

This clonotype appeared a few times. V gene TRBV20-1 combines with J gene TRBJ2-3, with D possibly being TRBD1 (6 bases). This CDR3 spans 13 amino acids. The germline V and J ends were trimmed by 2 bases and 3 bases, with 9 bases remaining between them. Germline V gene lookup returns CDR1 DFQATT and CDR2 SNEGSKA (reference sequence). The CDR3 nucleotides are TGCAGTGCTAGACGAGGGGGTACAGATACGCAGTATTTT. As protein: CSARRGGTDTQYF.

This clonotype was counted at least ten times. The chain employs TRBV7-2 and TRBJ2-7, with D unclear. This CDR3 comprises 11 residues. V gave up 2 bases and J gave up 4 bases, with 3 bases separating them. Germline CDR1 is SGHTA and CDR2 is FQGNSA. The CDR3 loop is CASSLQYEQYF. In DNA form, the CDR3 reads TGTGCCAGCAGCTTACAGTACGAGCAGTACTTC.

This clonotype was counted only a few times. The CDR3 is CASSLDTSGRTGETQYF. The CDR3, as DNA: TGTGCCAGCAGCTTAGATACTAGCGGGAGGACGGGAGAGACCCAGTACTTC. The V and J genes are TRBV11-2 and TRBJ2-5; 12 bases match TRBD2. This CDR3 is 17 amino acids long. Germline values: CDR1 SGHAT, CDR2 FQNNGV. The junction had 6 bases not matched to a gene; V was cut back by 0 bases and J by 4 bases.

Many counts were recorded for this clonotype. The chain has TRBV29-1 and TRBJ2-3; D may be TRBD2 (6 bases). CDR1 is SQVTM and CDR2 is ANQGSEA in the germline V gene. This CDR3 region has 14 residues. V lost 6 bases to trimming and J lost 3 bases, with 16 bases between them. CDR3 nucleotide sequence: TGCAGCGTCCTAGACGCGGGGATGACAGATACGCAGTATTTT. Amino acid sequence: CSVLDAGMTDTQYF.

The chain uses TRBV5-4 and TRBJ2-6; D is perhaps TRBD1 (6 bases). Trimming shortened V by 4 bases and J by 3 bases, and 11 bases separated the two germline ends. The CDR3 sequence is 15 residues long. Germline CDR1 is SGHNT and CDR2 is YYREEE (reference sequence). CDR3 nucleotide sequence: TGTGCCAGCAGCAACCCAGGGGTTGGGGCCAACGTCCTGACTTTC. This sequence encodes CASSNPGVGANVLTF.

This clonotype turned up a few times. The CDR3 DNA sequence: TGTGCCAGCAGTGGAGGGGTTGGCTACACCTTC. Its protein product is CASSGGVGYTF. V and J are TRBV2 and TRBJ1-2, with a weak D call TRBD1 (5 bases). The CDR3 length is 11 residues. Between the trimmed V and J ends, which lost 4 bases and 7 bases, there was a span of 7 bases. Germline V gene sequence: CDR1 SNHLY, CDR2 FYNNEI.

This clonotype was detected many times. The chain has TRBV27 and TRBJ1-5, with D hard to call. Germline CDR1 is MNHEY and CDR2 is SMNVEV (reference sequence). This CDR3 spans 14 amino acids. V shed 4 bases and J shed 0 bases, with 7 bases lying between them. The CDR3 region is CASSSQYSNQPQHF. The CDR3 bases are TGTGCCAGCAGTTCCCAGTATAGCAATCAGCCCCAGCATTTT.

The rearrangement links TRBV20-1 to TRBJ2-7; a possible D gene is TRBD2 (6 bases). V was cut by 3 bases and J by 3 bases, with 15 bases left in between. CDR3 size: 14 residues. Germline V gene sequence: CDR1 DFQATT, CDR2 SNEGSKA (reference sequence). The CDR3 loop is CSARAGSGYYEQYF. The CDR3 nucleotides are TGCAGTGCTAGGGCGGGGAGCGGATACTACGAGCAGTACTTC.

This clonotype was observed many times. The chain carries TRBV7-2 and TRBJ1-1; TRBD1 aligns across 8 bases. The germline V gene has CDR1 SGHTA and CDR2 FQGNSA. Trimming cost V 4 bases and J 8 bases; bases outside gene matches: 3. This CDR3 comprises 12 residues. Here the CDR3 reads CASSWRQGEAFF. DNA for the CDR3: TGTGCCAGCAGCTGGCGACAGGGGGAAGCTTTCTTT.

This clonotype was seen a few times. As DNA, the CDR3 is TGTGCCAGCAGCTGGACTAGCCTGGGGAGGGGGGAGCAGTACTTC. This translates into CASSWTSLGRGEQYF. This chain links TRBV7-2 with TRBJ2-7; 8 bases map to TRBD2. The CDR3 consists of 15 residues. Germline V gene lookup returns CDR1 SGHTA and CDR2 FQGNSA. V lost 4 bases, J lost 7 bases, and 12 bases stayed unmatched.